This T cell receptor beta chain was recovered during a study of blood T cell repertoires in COVID-19. As for the study in general: The United States, Italy and Spain provided the acute and convalescent COVID-19 samples. From T cells, B-cell-depleted T cells, or PBMCs came the material, which was cDNA or gDNA.

The junction had 5 bases not matched to a gene; V was cut back by 1 base and J by 5 bases. Germline values: CDR1 SGHRS, CDR2 YFSETQ. The CDR3 spans 15 residues. In the original workflow: Estimated nucleated cell counts came from reference gene primer amplification. Profiled with immunoSEQ multiplex PCR; TCRdb holds only in-frame clones, not every one. D and trimming were read from the DNA, whereas the V and J calls and clone size are those reported in that table. The sample carries tens of thousands of clones, roughly 68% recorded once. Sequencing input: peripheral blood. This chain joins TRBV5-1 and TRBJ2-7; TRBD2 matches at 11 bases. The TCR was taken from an elderly man with acute or convalescent COVID-19. CDR3 DNA: TGCGCCAGCAGCTTGCTAACTAGCGGGAGCAACGAGCAGTACTTC. It codes for CASSLLTSGSNEQYF.